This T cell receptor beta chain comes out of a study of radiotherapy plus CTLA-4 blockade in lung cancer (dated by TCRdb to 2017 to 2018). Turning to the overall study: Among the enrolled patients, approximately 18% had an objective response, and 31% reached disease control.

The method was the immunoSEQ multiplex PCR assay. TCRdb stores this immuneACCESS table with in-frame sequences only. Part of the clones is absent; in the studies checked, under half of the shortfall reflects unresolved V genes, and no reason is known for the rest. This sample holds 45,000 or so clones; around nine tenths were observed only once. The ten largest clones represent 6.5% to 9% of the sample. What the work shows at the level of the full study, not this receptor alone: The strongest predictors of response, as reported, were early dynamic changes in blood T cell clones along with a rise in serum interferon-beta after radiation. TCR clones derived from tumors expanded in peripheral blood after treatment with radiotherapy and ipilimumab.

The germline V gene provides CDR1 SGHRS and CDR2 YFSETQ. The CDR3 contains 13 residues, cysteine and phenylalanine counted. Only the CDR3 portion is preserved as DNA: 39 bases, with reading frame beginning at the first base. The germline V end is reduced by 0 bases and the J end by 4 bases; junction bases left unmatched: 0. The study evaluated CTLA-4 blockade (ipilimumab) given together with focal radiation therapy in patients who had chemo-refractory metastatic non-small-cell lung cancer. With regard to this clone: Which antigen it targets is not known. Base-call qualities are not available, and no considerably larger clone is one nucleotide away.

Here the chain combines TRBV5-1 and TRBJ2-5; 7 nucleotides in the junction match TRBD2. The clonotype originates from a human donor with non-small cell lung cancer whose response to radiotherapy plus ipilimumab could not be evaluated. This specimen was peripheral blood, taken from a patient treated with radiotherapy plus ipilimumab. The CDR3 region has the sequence CASSLGGRETQYF. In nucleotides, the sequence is TGCGCCAGCAGCTTGGGCGGGAGAGAGACCCAGTACTTC.